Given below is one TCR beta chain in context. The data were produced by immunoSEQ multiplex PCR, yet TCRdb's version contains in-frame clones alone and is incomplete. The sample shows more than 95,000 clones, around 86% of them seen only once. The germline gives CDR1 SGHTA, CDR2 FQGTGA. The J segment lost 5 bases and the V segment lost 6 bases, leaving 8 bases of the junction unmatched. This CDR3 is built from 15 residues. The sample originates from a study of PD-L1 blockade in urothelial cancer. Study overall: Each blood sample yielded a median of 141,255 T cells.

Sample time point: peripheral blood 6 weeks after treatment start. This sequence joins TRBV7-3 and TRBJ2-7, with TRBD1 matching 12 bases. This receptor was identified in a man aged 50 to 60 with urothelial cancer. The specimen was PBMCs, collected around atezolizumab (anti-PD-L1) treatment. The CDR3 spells CASSQGTGGHHEQYF. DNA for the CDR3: TGTGCCAGCAGTCAAGGGACAGGGGGCCACCACGAGCAGTACTTC.